This T cell receptor (beta chain) was sequenced for a study of identical twins. Whole-study findings and limits: Partly confounded zero-insertion analyses could result from invariant MAIT and iNKT cells.

TCRdb ran MiXCR on the 5' RACE reads and lists one entry per CDR3 protein. Of under 1 million distinct CDR3 sequences in the sample, roughly an eighth were seen once. This clonotype was recorded a few times. Its antigen is still unknown. This CDR3 has 14 residues. With V trimmed by 6 bases and J by 5 bases, 3 bases remained unmatched. Germline CDR1 and CDR2: SQVTM and ANQGSEA. These sequences were also reported in another study, on yellow fever vaccine responses in identical twins. Per that paper: The authors reported partly convergent, partly personalized vaccine responses in identical twins.

This chain joins TRBV29-1 and TRBJ2-1; 14 nucleotides line up with TRBD2. The sequence came from a woman between 18 and 29 years old in good health. Sequenced input: PBMCs. CDR3 sequence: CSVGLAGDHNEQFF. CDR3 sequence (DNA): TGCAGCGTGGGACTAGCGGGAGATCACAATGAGCAGTTCTTC.